The 2 T cell receptor beta chains in this list originate from one sample, sequenced in a study of T-cell reconstitution after alpha-beta-depleted transplantation in children. Unique molecular identifiers were used in preparing the TCRbeta library. TCRdb re-derived calls from the PCR reads in MiXCR, one entry per CDR3 protein. The sample has 250,000 or so distinct CDR3 sequences; around 7.5% are singletons. The sequencing here drew on PBMCs, mostly from graft donor cells, taken 180 days after TCRalphabeta/CD19-depleted stem cell transplant. These receptors all stem from a male patient aged 10 to 17 who had a stem cell transplant for acute lymphoblastic leukemia, so the T cells may come from the graft donor.

Comment on this clonotype: A much more abundant neighbour one base away suggests this may be a read error. CDR3 nucleotide sequence: TGTGCCAGCACCTCGGGGGATTCCTGCACAGATACGCAGTATTTT. This codes for CASTSGDSCTDTQYF. This chain uses TRBV6-1 with TRBJ2-3; a weak D match, TRBD2 (6 bases). CDR1 and CDR2 from the germline V gene are MNHNS and SASEGT. The V end was cut by 7 bases, the J end by 1 base, with 15 bases between. The CDR3 is 15 amino acids.

On this clonotype: This sequence may be a read error, since a much larger clone differs from it by one base. This rearrangement joins TRBV12-3 or TRBV12-4 to TRBJ2-7; 7 nucleotides match TRBD2. The ends lost 3 bases at V and 4 bases at J; junction bases unmatched: 9. The CDR3 runs to 15 residues. CDR3 coding DNA: TGTGCCAGCAGTTTGCTGCTAGCGGCGACTTACGAGCAGTACTTC. Encoded protein: CASSLLLAATYEQYF.